The rows below give T cell receptor beta chains drawn from one sample of a study of cytomegalovirus exposure and HLA in healthy donors. Assay used: immunoSEQ multiplex PCR; TCRdb lists only in-frame clones, some missing. The data show roughly 49,000 clones, about 81% seen once. Sequenced input: PBMCs. All receptors derive from a boy between 10 and 17 years old in good health and CMV-seropositive. Both conserved end residues are part of each CDR3. The D gene is left open where the match is weak. Size values are once, few and many counts, or a class for expanded clones, and some rows have none.

cdr3_length	v_call	clone_size	d_call	j_call	cdr3_aa	cdr3_nt
14	TRBV11-2	-	TRBD1	TRBJ1-2	CASSSGTGWSGYTF	TGTGCCAGCAGCTCCGGGACAGGGTGGAGTGGCTACACCTTC
12	TRBV5-1	once	-	TRBJ2-3	CASSVRWDTQYF	TGCGCCAGCAGCGTGCGTTGGGATACGCAGTATTTT
15	TRBV5-8	few	-	TRBJ2-6	CASSLGEVRANVLTF	TGTGCCAGCAGCTTGGGAGAAGTGAGGGCCAACGTCCTGACTTTC
14	TRBV6-5	-	TRBD1	TRBJ2-1	CASRSTGTGDEQFF	TGTGCCAGCAGATCGACCGGGACAGGGGATGAGCAGTTCTTC
13	TRBV5-6	-	-	TRBJ1-2	CASSLSTNYGYTF	TGTGCCAGCAGCTTGTCCACTAACTATGGCTACACCTTC
16	TRBV7-2	-	-	TRBJ2-3	CASSSRQDPRTDTQYF	TGTGCCAGCAGCAGCCGACAGGACCCAAGAACAGATACGCAGTATTTT
17	TRBV4-1	once	TRBD2	TRBJ2-1	CASSQEWTSGGAGEQFF	TGCGCCAGCAGCCAAGAGTGGACTAGCGGGGGGGCGGGTGAGCAGTTCTTC
15	TRBV18	-	TRBD1	TRBJ1-1	CASSPRWGQDTEAFF	TGTGCCAGCTCACCAAGATGGGGACAGGACACTGAAGCTTTCTTT
12	TRBV19	-	-	TRBJ1-1	CASSIYPGEAFF	TGTGCCAGTAGTATATATCCGGGGGAAGCTTTCTTT
22	TRBV13	-	TRBD2	TRBJ2-3	CASSLWFLTSVSGDTSTDTQYF	TGTGCCAGCAGCTTATGGTTCTTGACGTCGGTTAGCGGGGACACTAGCACAGATACGCAGTATTTT
13	TRBV11-2	-	TRBD1	TRBJ1-2	CATPGQDLGGYTF	TGTGCCACCCCGGGACAGGATCTAGGGGGCTACACCTTC
13	TRBV4-1	once	-	TRBJ1-1	CASSQEWREDAFF	TGCGCCAGCAGCCAAGAATGGAGGGAAGATGCTTTCTTT
13	TRBV7-9	-	-	TRBJ2-3	CASSPHLTGQQYF	TGTGCCAGCAGCCCACACTTAACGGGTCAGCAGTATTTT
15	TRBV23-1	-	-	TRBJ1-5	CASSKGGGRNQPQHF	TGCGCCAGCAGTAAGGGGGGAGGGCGCAATCAGCCCCAGCATTTT
15	TRBV4-2	-	TRBD2	TRBJ2-7	CASSQVAGDSYEQYF	TGTGCCAGCAGCCAAGTAGCGGGGGACTCCTACGAGCAGTACTTC
15	TRBV6-1	-	-	TRBJ1-1	CATGSGGLGLTEAFF	TGTGCCACCGGGAGTGGCGGCTTGGGATTGACTGAAGCTTTCTTT
14	TRBV6-1	-	-	TRBJ1-1	CASRAGRRGTEAFF	TGTGCCAGCAGGGCGGGACGCCGGGGCACTGAAGCTTTCTTT
14	TRBV6-6	-	TRBD1	TRBJ1-5	CASRPGQFNQPQHF	TGTGCCAGCAGACCGGGACAGTTTAATCAGCCCCAGCATTTT
14	TRBV27	-	-	TRBJ2-7	CASSPQIISYEQYF	TGTGCCAGCAGCCCCCAGATTATATCTTACGAGCAGTACTTC
14	TRBV29-1	-	-	TRBJ2-7	CSVGGGVEPYEQYF	TGCAGCGTTGGGGGCGGGGTTGAACCCTACGAGCAGTACTTC
14	TRBV7-9	-	-	TRBJ1-4	CASSLEGVNEKLFF	TGTGCCAGCAGCTTAGAGGGAGTTAATGAAAAACTGTTTTTT
15	TRBV7-9	-	TRBD1	TRBJ2-7	CASSLEPGQDYEQYF	TGTGCCAGCAGCTTAGAACCGGGACAGGACTACGAGCAGTACTTC
15	TRBV5-4	-	-	TRBJ2-7	CASSPDGGLSYEQYF	TGTGCCAGCAGCCCCGACGGGGGGCTCTCCTACGAGCAGTACTTC